Listed below are T cell receptor beta chains from one sample, sequenced in a study of blood T cells in healthy people across ages. One entry per CDR3 protein, called by TCRdb with MiXCR from the 5' RACE reads. The sample holds about 640,000 distinct CDR3 sequences; 45% to 65% are singletons and the top ten take 35% to 40%. Sequenced sample: blood. The receptor set was obtained from a man in his 60s in good health. CDR3s leave out the opening cysteine and the closing phenylalanine or tryptophan.

V gene,J gene,CDR3 protein
TRBV18,TRBJ2-1,ASSPRETSSYNEQF
TRBV4-1,TRBJ1-1,ASSQDADPNTEAF
TRBV29-1,TRBJ2-5,SVLDLYQETQY
TRBV5-1,TRBJ2-3,ASSFGGRTDTQY
TRBV7-2,TRBJ2-5,ASSLTRGPQETQY
TRBV5-1,TRBJ1-1,ASSLMDGVNTEAF
TRBV11-2,TRBJ2-4,ASSLTGGDFPLDIQY
TRBV3-1,TRBJ2-3,ASRHRGTDTQY
TRBV12-3/TRBV12-4,TRBJ2-3,ASSVGESTDTQY
TRBV4-2,TRBJ2-1,ASSQSGGGTYNEQF
TRBV20-1,TRBJ2-4,SASPRNKNIQY
TRBV20-1,.,SARAPGTRTQTQY
TRBV12-3/TRBV12-4,TRBJ1-2,ASSLLEDRTYGYT
TRBV3-1,TRBJ2-7,ASSPAGSAYEQY
TRBV5-1,TRBJ1-4,ASSLGLAPATNEKLF
TRBV20-1,TRBJ2-1,SARAGGSDEQF
TRBV10-2,TRBJ2-1,ASSDRLTFNEQF
TRBV6-2/TRBV6-3,TRBJ1-6,ASSWRTGSSPLH
TRBV29-1,TRBJ2-7,SALLIYEQY
TRBV12-3/TRBV12-4,TRBJ1-2,ASKIPGTGFGGYT
TRBV7-9,TRBJ2-6,ASSFGIQISGANVLT
TRBV12-3/TRBV12-4,TRBJ2-1,ASRMTGKNEQF
TRBV20-1,TRBJ2-1,SAHLVYNEQF
TRBV3-1,TRBJ2-6,ASSEPRANVLT
TRBV7-9,TRBJ1-4,ASNWEGTTNEKLF
TRBV11-3,TRBJ1-1,ASSSTRATEAF
TRBV5-1,TRBJ2-3,ASSLVGRAGGRTDTQY
TRBV3-1,TRBJ2-1,ASSQAGGPYNEQF
TRBV19,TRBJ1-5,ASSPGGWAGNQPQH
TRBV24-1,.,ATSTGTFGDQETQY
TRBV7-6,TRBJ2-7,ASSKQGLGDDEQY
TRBV12-3/TRBV12-4,TRBJ1-2,ASSLDTYYGYT
TRBV6-5,TRBJ2-5,ASSPGLAGLVVKQY
TRBV7-2,TRBJ1-6,ASSLELNSPLH
TRBV7-2,TRBJ2-1,ASSRRGTSGINSYNEQF
TRBV6-1,TRBJ2-1,ASTIGTGPYNEQF
TRBV4-1,TRBJ2-1,ASSQGRMGTVPTGQF
TRBV20-1,TRBJ2-7,SARGTSGGVRYEQY
TRBV12-3/TRBV12-4,TRBJ2-1,ASRRLPYNEQF
TRBV28,TRBJ2-3,ASKEGIYTDTQY
TRBV9,TRBJ1-1,ASSTRDRNTEAF
TRBV4-2,TRBJ2-5,ASSQGVRETQETQY